This T cell receptor beta chain emerged from a study of technical replicates of blood from a handful of donors. The CDR3 is 19 amino acids. The V and J ends lost 4 bases and 5 bases, in that order; junction bases with no gene match: 18. In germline, CDR1 is SGHDT, CDR2 YYEEEE. Libraries were prepared by immunoSEQ multiplex PCR; TCRdb keeps only in-frame clonotypes and omits some of them. Of over 70,000 clones in the sample, just under 95% were seen once. The source of this sequence is a human donor in good health. This chain joins TRBV5-6 and TRBJ2-1, with TRBD2 matching 10 bases. Material: T cells isolated from PBMCs. CDR3 nucleotide sequence: TGTGCCAGCAGCCCGTTGGCTAGCGGGAGAATGAGGACACACAATGAGCAGTTCTTC. It specifies CASSPLASGRMRTHNEQFF.